These T cell receptor beta chains were read from a single sample in a study of blood T cell repertoires in COVID-19. The table came from immunoSEQ multiplex PCR; TCRdb's copy has only in-frame clones and leaves some out. In the table there are under 20,000 clones, approximately 90% of which are singletons. Sequenced sample: peripheral blood. The receptors come from a human donor in a cohort sampled during active COVID-19. Both conserved end residues are part of each CDR3. The order of the fields is clone size, D gene, V gene, J gene, CDR3 DNA, CDR3 protein. D genes are given only for firm matches. Only part of the rows carry a size: once, few, many, or a class if the clone is expanded.

.	.	TRBV7-6	TRBJ1-2	TGTGCCAGCAGCTTAGGAGGCCTCTTCGGCTACACCTTC	CASSLGGLFGYTF
.	.	TRBV9	TRBJ1-1	TGTGCCAGCAGCGTTGGGGGGGGACGTGAAGCTTTCTTT	CASSVGGGREAFF
.	.	TRBV7-3	TRBJ1-6	TGTGCCAGCAGCCCTGGACTGAATTCACCCCTCCACTTT	CASSPGLNSPLHF
.	.	TRBV19	TRBJ1-2	TGTGCCAGTAGTTCACAGGGTGCGGCTAACTATGGCTACACCTTC	CASSSQGAANYGYTF
.	TRBD1	TRBV5-5	TRBJ1-6	TGTGCCAGCAGCTCCGGGGACAGCACCAATTCACCCCTCCACTTT	CASSSGDSTNSPLHF
.	TRBD2	TRBV27	TRBJ2-7	TGTGCCAGCAGTGGTGCTAGTAGCGGGTGGAGCTCCTACGAGCAGTACTTC	CASSGASSGWSSYEQYF
.	TRBD2	TRBV5-1	TRBJ2-5	TGCGCCAGCAGCTTAGCGGGGGGAGAGACCCAGTACTTC	CASSLAGGETQYF
.	.	TRBV20-1	TRBJ2-3	TGCAGTGCTAGTGATTCAAAAGGGGCAGATACGCAGTATTTT	CSASDSKGADTQYF
.	.	TRBV6-5	TRBJ2-7	TGTGCCAGCAGTTGGGACACCAAGGGCTACGAGCAGTACTTC	CASSWDTKGYEQYF
once	.	TRBV7-9	TRBJ2-5	TGTGCCAGCAGCTTCACACAGGGACAAGAGACCCAGTACTTC	CASSFTQGQETQYF
.	.	TRBV2	TRBJ2-6	TGTGCCAGCAGTGACAGGGGCCTAACAAGCTCTGGGGCCAACGTCCTGACTTTC	CASSDRGLTSSGANVLTF
.	.	TRBV7-8	TRBJ1-2	TGTGCCAGCAGCCGACGGGCACGGGGGGTTTATGGCTACACCTTC	CASSRRARGVYGYTF
.	.	TRBV6-5	TRBJ2-3	TGTGCCAGCAGTTCGCTCACTAGCAGGAGCACAGATACGCAGTATTTT	CASSSLTSRSTDTQYF
.	TRBD2	TRBV7-3	TRBJ2-1	TGTGCCAGCAGCTTGGGTGCTAGCGGGAGTAGGGATGAGCAGTTCTTC	CASSLGASGSRDEQFF
.	.	TRBV10-1	TRBJ2-7	TGCGCCAGCAGTGAGTTCGGTTCCTACGAGCAGTACTTC	CASSEFGSYEQYF
.	.	TRBV5-5	TRBJ2-3	TGTGCCAGCAGCTTGGGTGGGGTCCGGGGGAGCACAGATACGCAGTATTTT	CASSLGGVRGSTDTQYF
.	TRBD1	TRBV5-1	TRBJ1-5	TGCGCCAGCAGTCCCGGGGACAGGGCTGGCAATCAGCCCCAGCATTTT	CASSPGDRAGNQPQHF
.	.	TRBV7-8	TRBJ1-6	TGTGCCAGCAGCGTTGGGTTCAGGGGCGATTCTTCACCCCTCCACTTT	CASSVGFRGDSSPLHF
once	.	TRBV6-6	TRBJ2-1	TGTGCCAGCAGTTACGCGACCTACAATGAGCAGTTCTTC	CASSYATYNEQFF
.	.	TRBV7-3	TRBJ1-6	TGTGCCAGCAGCTTACGTGGGCAGGGCAATTCACCCCTCCACTTT	CASSLRGQGNSPLHF
.	.	TRBV6-5	TRBJ2-7	TGTGCCAGCAGTTACTCTGGCGGGCAAACCTACGAGCAGTACTTC	CASSYSGGQTYEQYF
.	.	TRBV9	TRBJ1-4	TGTGCCAGCAGCGCCCCGGGGGTTAATGAAAAACTGTTTTTT	CASSAPGVNEKLFF
.	TRBD1	TRBV6-5	TRBJ1-1	TGTGCCAGCAGTTACGGGACAGGGGGCTTGAACACTGAAGCTTTCTTT	CASSYGTGGLNTEAFF
.	.	TRBV24-1	TRBJ2-2	TGTGCCACCAGTGATCCGCTCCTGGCCCCCGGGGAGCTGTTTTTT	CATSDPLLAPGELFF
.	TRBD1	TRBV27	TRBJ2-1	TGTGCCAGCAGTTCCCTGACAGGGGGCAATGAGCAGTTCTTC	CASSSLTGGNEQFF
.	.	TRBV5-1	TRBJ2-1	TGCGCCAGCAGCTTGGGTGGTGGGGCGGGAATTGAGCAGTTCTTC	CASSLGGGAGIEQFF
.	.	TRBV6-5	TRBJ2-3	TGTGCCAGCAGTTACAGGGGTGATGGTGATACGCAGTATTTT	CASSYRGDGDTQYF
.	.	TRBV6-1	TRBJ2-5	TGTGCCAGCAGTGAATCGACGCTAGCCCCGGGGGAGACCCAGTACTTC	CASSESTLAPGETQYF
.	TRBD2	TRBV18	TRBJ2-5	TGTGCCAGCTCACCACGGACTAGCTTGGAGACCCAGTACTTC	CASSPRTSLETQYF
.	TRBD1	TRBV4-1	TRBJ2-3	TGCGCCAGCAGCCAAGGGGGACAGCGGAGCACAGATACGCAGTATTTT	CASSQGGQRSTDTQYF
.	.	TRBV7-2	TRBJ2-3	TGTGCCAGCAGCTTACAGGCCTCAAACCGGGGGGATACGCAGTATTTT	CASSLQASNRGDTQYF
once	TRBD1	TRBV5-1	TRBJ1-1	TGCGCCAGCATAACAGGACAGGATGAAGCTTTCTTT	CASITGQDEAFF
.	TRBD2	TRBV3-1/TRBV3-2	TRBJ2-1	TGTGCCAGCAGCCAAGAGATACTAGCGGGGAACAATGAGCAGTTCTTC	CASSQEILAGNNEQFF
.	TRBD1	TRBV7-2	TRBJ2-3	TGTGCCAGCAGCCAACGCCCGGGACAGGAACAAAGGCCGCAGTATTTT	CASSQRPGQEQRPQYF
.	TRBD2	TRBV7-9	TRBJ2-3	TGTGCCAGCAGCACTGTGGGACTAGATATAGATACGCAGTATTTT	CASSTVGLDIDTQYF
.	TRBD1	TRBV19	TRBJ2-5	TGTGCCAGTAGCCGGGACAGGGGGCTTCCAGAGACCCAGTACTTC	CASSRDRGLPETQYF
.	TRBD2	TRBV18	TRBJ2-3	TGTGCCAGCTCACCACCAGACGGGGGGGGCACAGATACGCAGTATTTT	CASSPPDGGGTDTQYF
.	TRBD1	TRBV12-5	TRBJ1-5	TGTGCTAGTGGTTTGGCAGACCGACAGGGAGCTTGGATGAATCAGCCCCAGCATTTT	CASGLADRQGAWMNQPQHF
.	TRBD1	TRBV27	TRBJ1-2	TGTGCCAGCAGTCCCTTTCCCCTGACAGGGGGCTACACCTTC	CASSPFPLTGGYTF
once	TRBD1	TRBV27	TRBJ2-7	TGTGCCAGCAGGGGGACAGGGAGGATTGGCGAGCAGTACTTC	CASRGTGRIGEQYF
.	TRBD1	TRBV28	TRBJ1-1	TGTGCCAGCAGGACCCTCCGGGACAGGGAACGGGATCGGGCTTTCTTT	CASRTLRDRERDRAFF
.	.	TRBV7-2	TRBJ1-2	TGTGCCAGCAGCGCAAACGGGTCACCCTATGGCTACACCTTC	CASSANGSPYGYTF
.	TRBD1	TRBV12-3/TRBV12-4	TRBJ1-2	TGTGCCAGCAGCCCCTCGGACAGGGGTGGCTACACCTTC	CASSPSDRGGYTF
.	.	TRBV11-2	TRBJ1-2	TGTGCCAGCAGCCTTCTTTCGGGGGGGGTTGGCTATGGCTACACCTTC	CASSLLSGGVGYGYTF
.	.	TRBV6-6	TRBJ1-2	TGTGCCAGCAGTGGTCGGGGAGGATGGGGCTACACCTTC	CASSGRGGWGYTF
.	TRBD2	TRBV7-3	TRBJ2-1	TGTGCCAGCAGCGAGGCCAGCGGGAACTACAATGAGCAGTTCTTC	CASSEASGNYNEQFF
.	.	TRBV6-4	TRBJ1-6	TGTGCCAGCGGGGAGGTAGATAATTCACCCCTCCACTTT	CASGEVDNSPLHF
once	.	TRBV6-5	TRBJ1-2	TGTGCCAGCAGTCCGGGGGATTACTATGGCTACACCTTC	CASSPGDYYGYTF
.	.	TRBV12-3/TRBV12-4	TRBJ1-1	TGTGCCAGCAGTTTGGGGCGGAACACTGAAGCTTTCTTT	CASSLGRNTEAFF
.	.	TRBV19	TRBJ1-4	TGTGCCTCAATGGGGGGGAATGAAAAACTGTTTTTT	CASMGGNEKLFF
.	.	TRBV10-2	TRBJ1-1	TGCGCCAGCAGAGAACGGTCGGACAGTGAAGCTTTCTTT	CASRERSDSEAFF
.	TRBD2	TRBV5-1	TRBJ2-3	TGCGCCAGCAGGACTAGCGGGGGGGCCGGACCCAACGCAGATACGCAGTATTTT	CASRTSGGAGPNADTQYF
.	.	TRBV28	TRBJ2-7	TGTGCCAGCAGAATTGAGGGCGGCAGCGGCTACGAGCAGTACTTC	CASRIEGGSGYEQYF
few	TRBD1	TRBV7-3	TRBJ2-7	TGTGCCAGCAGCACCTGGACAGGGAGCGAGCAGTACTTC	CASSTWTGSEQYF
.	TRBD1	TRBV30	TRBJ1-1	TGTGCCTGGAGTGGAGTCGGGCCGGGACAGGGGCCTTTCTTT	CAWSGVGPGQGPFF
.	.	TRBV28	TRBJ1-2	TGTGCCAGCAGTTTCTCAGGATATGGCTACACCTTC	CASSFSGYGYTF
.	.	TRBV7-9	TRBJ2-1	TGTGCCAGCAGCTTAATTGTCTTAGCGGTGTCCTACAATGAGCAGTTCTTC	CASSLIVLAVSYNEQFF
.	TRBD2	TRBV7-9	TRBJ2-3	TGTGCCAGCAGCTATATTGTAGGCCCCGGGCGGGAGGATACGCAGTATTTT	CASSYIVGPGREDTQYF
.	.	TRBV5-6	TRBJ1-1	TGTGCCAGCAGCAGGAGACGAGGGCCGCGTACTGAAGCTTTCTTT	CASSRRRGPRTEAFF